The clone carrying this TCR beta chain showed up just once. The sample belongs to a study of technical replicates of blood from a few donors. The germline V gene has CDR1 MNHEY and CDR2 SVGAGI. V shed 3 bases, J shed 5 bases, and the junction held 8 bases outside the gene matches. CDR3 length equals 15 residues. Clones were sequenced by immunoSEQ multiplex PCR, and TCRdb holds only the in-frame ones, with some missing. The table lists approximately 77,000 clones, roughly 92% of them singletons. This TCR came from a human donor in good health. The gene calls are TRBV6-5 and TRBJ2-5; 8 bases fit TRBD1. The sequenced material came from T cells isolated from PBMCs. DNA of the CDR3: TGTGCCAGCAGTTATAACTCCAGGGGGCTCGAGACCCAGTACTTC. Protein product: CASSYNSRGLETQYF.